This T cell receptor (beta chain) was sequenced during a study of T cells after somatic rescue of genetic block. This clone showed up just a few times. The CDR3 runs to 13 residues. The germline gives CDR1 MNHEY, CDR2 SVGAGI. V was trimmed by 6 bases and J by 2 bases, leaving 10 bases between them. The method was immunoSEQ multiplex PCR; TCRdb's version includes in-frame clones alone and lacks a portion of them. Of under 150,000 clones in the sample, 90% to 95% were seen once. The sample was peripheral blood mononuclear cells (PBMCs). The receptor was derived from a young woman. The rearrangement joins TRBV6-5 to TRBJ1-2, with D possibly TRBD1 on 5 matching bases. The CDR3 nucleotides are TGTGCCAGCAGGGAGGGGCCCAACTATGGCTACACCTTC. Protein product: CASREGPNYGYTF.